Sequencing of this T cell receptor beta chain was carried out in a study of blood T cells in healthy people across ages. Then a second PCR, running about 6 to 11 cycles, was carried out with a sample-barcoded 5' primer and a J-beta primer mix. Carrying 12 random nucleotides, a template-switch adaptor labeled each individual cDNA molecule. TCRdb fed the 5' RACE reads into MiXCR, producing one record per CDR3 protein. The sample contains about 1.8 million distinct CDR3 sequences, 49% of which appear only once. Notes on the study in general: More naive CD4+ cells and higher diversity marked long-lived donors relative to aged donors.

The CDR3 totals 16 residues. Germline CDR1 reads ENHRY; CDR2 reads SYGVKD. Trimming at V came to 1 base and at J to 3 bases, leaving 4 bases not matched to a gene. As concerns this clonotype: Its matching antigen is unknown.

The V gene is TRBV10-3, the J gene TRBJ2-3, with 10 bases identical to TRBD2. The sequenced sample consisted of blood. This receptor was taken from a middle-aged woman in good health. The CDR3 sequence: CAISELASGGTDTQYF. The CDR3 region has the DNA TGTGCCATCAGTGAGTTGGCTAGCGGGGGTACAGATACGCAGTATTTT.